This T cell receptor (beta chain) was captured in a study of shared clonotypes between healthy human individuals. General study points: What naive subsets generally showed was a larger estimated richness than memory subsets showed. Approximately 5% of naive CD4 clonotypes were shared across several donors.

Naive CD8 cells lacked CD45RO and underwent positive selection for CCR7, leaving out terminally differentiated effector memory CD45RA+ cells. About this clone: Its antigen is not identified. Other DNA sequences from this sample encode an identical CDR3 as well.

Profiling relied on immunoSEQ multiplex PCR, and the TCRdb table lists in-frame clones only, not all of them. This sample yields under 2,000,000 clones, of which about 95% are seen a single time; around 1.2% belongs to the top ten. Sequencing was performed on naive CD8+ T cells sorted from blood. The sequence was obtained from a man younger than 35 in good health.

Here the CDR3 DNA reads TGTGCCAGCAGCCCGGAAGGTACCTACGAGCAGTACTTC. It translates to CASSPEGTYEQYF. The chain recombines TRBV13 with TRBJ2-7; no definite D call. The CDR3 loop spans 13 amino acids. The V and J ends lost 5 bases and 2 bases respectively, with 10 bases between them. The V gene's germline CDR1 is PRHDT and CDR2 FYEKMQ (reference sequence).